The TCR beta chain described here comes from a study of blood T cell repertoires in COVID-19. Study-wide context: There were acute and convalescent COVID-19 samples, and they came from the United States, Italy and Spain. Sources were T cells, B-cell-depleted T cells, or PBMCs; the material itself was cDNA or gDNA.

With V trimmed by 6 bases and J by 0 bases, 7 bases remained unmatched. CDR1 MNHEY and CDR2 SVGAGI come from the germline V gene. The CDR3 extends over 15 amino acids. In the original processing: Amplification of reference gene primers was used by the study to estimate nucleated cell counts. The data were produced by immunoSEQ multiplex PCR, yet TCRdb's version contains in-frame clones alone and is incomplete. Clone size and V and J calls were adopted from that table, with D and trimming inferred from the DNA. The table records about 26,000 clones, approximately 77% of them present only once. The receptor's source is an elderly man with active or convalescent COVID-19. The rearrangement links TRBV6-5 to TRBJ2-7, with 8 bases aligning to TRBD1. Input material: peripheral blood. The CDR3 loop reads CASRLQGVSSYEQYF. DNA for the CDR3: TGTGCCAGCAGATTACAGGGGGTTTCCTCCTACGAGCAGTACTTC.